A single T cell receptor beta chain is shown here with its context. The sample originates from a study of immune characterization of retroperitoneal liposarcoma. The CDR3 sequence is 16 residues long. CDR1 and CDR2 (germline): SGHTA, FQGNSA. With V trimmed by 4 bases and J by 4 bases, 9 bases remained unmatched. TCRdb reprocessed the PCR reads via MiXCR and lists one record per CDR3 protein. Here the sample spans 1,500 to 2,000 distinct CDR3 sequences, approximately 52% being singletons. J is TRBJ2-1 and V is TRBV7-2, with 8 bases matching TRBD2. This receptor was obtained from a male donor with retroperitoneal liposarcoma. The sequenced sample consisted of tumor tissue. CDR3 in DNA: TGTGCCAGCAGCTCAGCCGGGACTAGATCATACAATGAGCAGTTCTTC. It codes for CASSSAGTRSYNEQFF.